Detailed here is one T cell receptor beta chain. Its matching antigen is unknown. This record comes from a study of vaccination and CD4 T cells after COVID-19. Overall study context: SARS-CoV-2 PCR on nasal swabs had been positive for the convalescent patients; 8 or 9 were mild and one was severe.

CDR1 is SGHRS and CDR2 is YFSETQ in the germline V gene. CDR3 length: 16 amino acids. The J segment lost 7 bases and the V segment lost 0 bases, leaving 6 bases of the junction unmatched. With the Oncomine TCR Beta short-read assay, DNA from cultured CD4+ T cells was sequenced. MiXCR, run by TCRdb on the PCR reads, gives a single entry per CDR3 protein. The sample consists of about 17,000 distinct CDR3 sequences, roughly three fifths of them appearing once. Treatment indicated: roughly nine-day PBMC culture with coronavirus spike peptide pools or control peptides (ViraFEST assay). Half-medium replacement with fresh IL-2 medium took place on days 3 and 7. Negative selection purified CD4+ T cells after about 11 days of culture.

This TCR was sampled from a human donor who had recovered from COVID-19. This chain links TRBV5-1 with TRBJ1-6; 8 nucleotides line up with TRBD1. Source material: CD4+ T cells from blood, cultured in vitro. CDR3 region: CASSLASGTGNSPLHF. DNA of the CDR3: TGCGCCAGCAGCTTGGCGTCCGGGACAGGAAATTCACCCCTCCACTTT. The whole variable domain, filled in from reference TRBV5-1 and TRBJ1-6, reads KAGVTQTPRYLIKTRGQQVTLSCSPISGHRSVSWYQQTPGQGLQFLFEYFSETQRNKGNFPGRFSGRQFSNSRSEMNVSTLELGDSALYLCASSLASGTGNSPLHFGNGTRLTVT.